This passage covers 2 T cell receptor beta chains from one sample sequenced in a study of T-cell reconstitution after alpha-beta-depleted transplantation in children. The TCRbeta library was prepared with unique molecular identifiers. One entry per CDR3 protein results from TCRdb running MiXCR on the PCR reads. This sample has roughly 300,000 distinct CDR3 sequences, with about 9.4% found just once. This specimen consisted of PBMCs from the stem cell graft donor, obtained from the stem cell graft. The receptors were gathered from a human donor who donated a stem cell graft to a child with acute lymphoblastic leukemia.

The gene calls are TRBV4-2 and TRBJ2-7, with D possibly TRBD2 on 6 matching bases. From germline, CDR1 is LGHNA and CDR2 YNFKEQ. This CDR3 region has 15 residues. The V end was cut by 3 bases, the J end by 3 bases, with 15 bases between. The CDR3 protein is CASSQGGTQGYEQYF. CDR3 nucleotide sequence: TGTGCCAGCAGCCAGGGCGGGACTCAAGGCTACGAGCAGTACTTC.

This clonotype has a handful of counts. The chain is built from TRBV19 and TRBJ1-1; D gene unclear. The CDR3 runs 11 residues. CDR1 and CDR2 from the germline V gene are LNHDA and SQIVND (reference sequence). Trimming cost V 11 bases and J 2 bases, with 9 bases left between them. The CDR3 DNA sequence: TGTGCCGCCCGTGGAAACACTGAAGCTTTCTTT. This gives the protein CAARGNTEAFF.